The 16 T cell receptor beta chains reported below all come from one sample, sequenced in a study of Tregs in tolerant kidney transplant recipients. TCRdb keeps only in-frame clones here, not all; method: immunoSEQ multiplex PCR. The repertoire holds 60,000 to 75,000 clones, approximately 83% seen once, with under 2.5% in the top ten. The sequences come from Tregs from blood, collected before the transplant. The receptors originated from a human donor who received a combined kidney and bone marrow transplant.

J is TRBJ2-7 and V is TRBV28; TRBD2 agrees at 7 bases. This CDR3 spans 14 amino acids. From germline, CDR1 is MDHEN and CDR2 SYDVKM. V shed 5 bases, J shed 3 bases, and the junction held 7 bases outside the gene matches. CDR3 in DNA: TGTGCCAGCAGTCTAAGCGGGATACGCTACGAGCAGTACTTC. Translating gives CASSLSGIRYEQYF.

The chain joins TRBV7-2 to TRBJ1-6; 10 bases map to TRBD1. Germline values: CDR1 SGHTA, CDR2 FQGNSA. J gave up 9 bases and V 6 bases, and 8 bases lay outside the gene matches. This CDR3 comprises 15 residues. The DNA for the CDR3 is TGTGCCAGCAGAAACCGACAGGGGGCCGGTTCACCCCTCCACTTT. Translated: CASRNRQGAGSPLHF.

The chain combines TRBV19 with TRBJ1-6; D possibly corresponds to TRBD1 (6 bases). Trimming left V 5 bases short and J 2 bases short, with 10 bases between. CDR3 size: 15 residues. The V gene's germline CDR1 is LNHDA and CDR2 SQIVND (reference sequence). The CDR3 loop is CASSVQGTYNSPLHF. The CDR3 nucleotides are TGTGCCAGTAGTGTTCAGGGGACCTATAATTCACCCCTCCACTTT.

V gene TRBV10-3 combines with J gene TRBJ2-3; 10 bases match TRBD2. Trimming at V came to 4 bases and at J to 3 bases, leaving 1 base not matched to a gene. CDR1 is ENHRY, CDR2 SYGVKD, per germline. This CDR3 is 14 amino acids long. CDR3 sequence: CAISGTSGTDTQYF. The CDR3 bases are TGTGCCATCAGTGGGACTAGCGGTACAGATACGCAGTATTTT.

The genes are TRBV6-6 and TRBJ2-3, with 9 positions matching TRBD2. Germline loops: CDR1 MNHNY, CDR2 SVGAGI (reference sequence). V lost 0 bases to trimming and J lost 4 bases; unmatched junction nucleotides: 2. The CDR3 contains 15 residues. CDR3 nucleotide sequence: TGTGCCAGCAGTTACTCGGCTAGCGGGGCAGATACGCAGTATTTT. It translates to CASSYSASGADTQYF.

The rearrangement uses TRBV18 and TRBJ1-1, with 8 positions matching TRBD1. Germline CDR1 and CDR2: KGHSH and LQKENI. This CDR3 has 17 residues. V was clipped by 3 bases and J by 0 bases; unmatched bases: 9. The CDR3 loop is CASSPPGGAGMNTEAFF. In DNA, the CDR3 is TGTGCCAGCTCACCCCCAGGGGGCGCCGGGATGAACACTGAAGCTTTCTTT. Based on the CDR3 plus reference TRBV18 and TRBJ1-1, the full variable domain is NAGVMQNPRHLVRRRGQEARLRCSPMKGHSHVYWYRQLPEEGLKFMVYLQKENIIDESGMPKERFSAEFPKEGPSILRIQQVVRGDSAAYFCASSPPGGAGMNTEAFFGQGTRLTVV.

The J gene is TRBJ1-1, the V gene TRBV7-9, with D possibly matching TRBD1 (5 bases). Germline loops: CDR1 SEHNR, CDR2 FQNEAQ (reference sequence). V lost 0 bases, J lost 5 bases, and 13 bases lay in between. The CDR3 extends over 15 amino acids. CDR3 amino acids: CASSLARGGGTEAFF. In nucleotides, the CDR3 is TGTGCCAGCAGCTTAGCCCGGGGGGGTGGAACTGAAGCTTTCTTT.

V gene TRBV5-1 combines with J gene TRBJ1-5; D possibly corresponds to TRBD1 (5 bases). From germline, CDR1 is SGHRS and CDR2 YFSETQ. V was pared by 4 bases and J by 6 bases, with 17 bases between. The CDR3 covers 15 residues. The CDR3 reads CASSPQGGGSQPQHF. DNA of the CDR3: TGCGCCAGCAGCCCCCAGGGAGGAGGGAGTCAGCCCCAGCATTTT.

CDR3 sequence reads: CASSQERFRTLGSGANVLTF. Written as DNA, the CDR3 is TGCGCCAGCAGCCAAGAAAGATTTCGTACATTAGGCTCTGGGGCCAACGTCCTGACTTTC. V and J are TRBV4-1 and TRBJ2-6; D ambiguous. Per germline, CDR1 MGHRA and CDR2 YSYEKL. This CDR3 has 20 amino acids. Trimming left V 0 bases short and J 0 bases short, with 18 bases between.

CDR3 nucleotides: TGCGCCAGCAGTCAATCCGAGACTAGCGGGAAGAACACCGGGGAGCTGTTTTTT. It codes for CASSQSETSGKNTGELFF. This chain connects TRBV23-1 to TRBJ2-2; 11 bases align to TRBD2. TRBV23-1 is known as an ORF, though its function is uncertain. Trimming removed 0 bases from V and 1 base from J; junction bases left unmatched: 4. This CDR3 has 18 residues.

This chain joins TRBV6-5 and TRBJ1-5; unclear D gene. The V and J ends lost 6 bases and 3 bases respectively, with 6 bases between them. The V gene's germline CDR1 is MNHEY and CDR2 SVGAGI. CDR3 length: 12 amino acids. This CDR3 reads CASRPTNQPQHF. The CDR3 coding sequence is TGTGCCAGCAGACCAACCAATCAGCCCCAGCATTTT.

In its sample, this clone was seen once. The chain employs TRBV7-5 and TRBJ1-6. TRBV7-5 is designated a pseudogene. The CDR3 totals 16 residues. CDR3: CVRSFPGGGLYSPLHF. The DNA of the CDR3 is TGTGTCAGAAGCTTCCCCGGTGGGGGGCTTTATTCACCCCTCCACTTT.

This clone occurred a few times. Here the CDR3 DNA reads TGTGCCAGCAGGCTCGGTTACACCGGGGAGCTGTTTTTT. Its translation is CASRLGYTGELFF. The chain is built from TRBV7-4 and TRBJ2-2; no clear D gene. This CDR3 has 13 amino acids. With 6 bases removed from V and 3 bases from J, the gap between germline ends came to 8 bases. CDR1 and CDR2 from the germline V gene are SGHVT and SQSDAQ. The variable domain in full, with the rest retrieved from reference TRBV7-4 and TRBJ2-2, is GAGVSQSPRYKVAKRGRDVALRCDSISGHVTLYWYRQTLGQGSEVLTYSQSDAQRDKSGRPSGRFSAERPERSVSTLKIQRTEQGDSAVYLCASRLGYTGELFFGEGSRLTVL.

V gene TRBV9 combines with J gene TRBJ2-1; D gene uncertain. Germline CDR1 is SGDLS and CDR2 is YYNGEE. V was clipped by 3 bases and J by 8 bases, with 18 bases between them. This CDR3 contains 15 residues. The CDR3 region is CASSALGSLHDEQFF. The CDR3 region has the DNA TGTGCCAGCAGCGCCCTTGGGTCCCTCCACGATGAGCAGTTCTTC. Full variable domain (missing parts from reference TRBV9 and TRBJ2-1): DSGVTQTPKHLITATGQRVTLRCSPRSGDLSVYWYQQSLDQGLQFLIQYYNGEERAKGNILERFSAQQFPDLHSELNLSSLELGDSALYFCASSALGSLHDEQFFGPGTRLTVL.

The chain joins TRBV11-3 to TRBJ1-5; D gene unclear. CDR1 is SGHNT, CDR2 YENEEA, per germline. Trimming pared 5 bases from V and 1 base from J, leaving 12 bases between. The CDR3 is 15 residues long. The CDR3 reads CASSPGGRSNQPQHF. The CDR3 nucleotides are TGTGCCAGCAGCCCGGGAGGTCGGAGCAATCAGCCCCAGCATTTT.

This chain links TRBV7-2 with TRBJ2-5; D remains ambiguous. Per germline, CDR1 SGHTA and CDR2 FQGNSA. The CDR3 has 13 residues. Trimming shortened V by 5 bases and J by 1 base, and 8 bases separated the two germline ends. CDR3 DNA sequence: TGTGCCAGCAGCCCGAGGTTCCAAGAGACCCAGTACTTC. Translating it yields CASSPRFQETQYF.